The 15 T cell receptor beta chains given below trace back to one sample, sequenced in a study of blood T cell repertoires in COVID-19. This table comes from immunoSEQ multiplex PCR, and its TCRdb copy is limited to in-frame clones, with some not included. In the table there are more than 150,000 clones, 81% of which are singletons. The sample was peripheral blood. The receptors originated from an elderly woman with COVID-19, enrolled during active disease.

The chain carries TRBV28 and TRBJ1-2, with unresolved D. The ends were cut back, 2 bases at V and 4 bases at J, with 5 bases in the middle. Germline assignment: CDR1 MDHEN and CDR2 SYDVKM. The CDR3 is 12 residues long. CDR3 protein: CASSLQSYGYTF. The DNA for the CDR3 is TGTGCCAGCAGTTTACAGTCCTATGGCTACACCTTC.

V is TRBV29-1 and J is TRBJ2-7; TRBD2 matches at 9 bases. The CDR3 spans 16 residues. Looked up from germline, CDR1 is SQVTM and CDR2 is ANQGSEA. The V segment lost 6 bases and the J segment 1 base; nucleotides outside the gene matches: 13. The CDR3 region is CSVSGVASGESYEQYF. The CDR3 DNA reads TGCAGCGTGAGTGGGGTGGCTAGCGGGGAATCCTACGAGCAGTACTTC.

The rearrangement uses TRBV24-1 and TRBJ1-5; D is unresolved. The CDR3 length is 13 residues. V was pared by 5 bases and J by 5 bases, with 9 bases between. Germline lookup yields CDR1 KGHDR and CDR2 SFDVKD. The CDR3 reads CATSGNSYQPQHF. The CDR3 nucleotides read TGTGCCACCAGTGGTAATTCCTATCAGCCCCAGCATTTT.

The rearrangement uses TRBV2 and TRBJ1-2, with 8 bases identical to TRBD1. Germline CDR1 reads SNHLY; CDR2 reads FYNNEI. The V segment lost 4 bases and the J segment 4 bases; nucleotides outside the gene matches: 2. The CDR3 sequence is 13 residues long. The CDR3 coding sequence is TGTGCCAGCAGTGTGGGACAGGCCTATGGCTACACCTTC. As protein: CASSVGQAYGYTF.

This clone appeared a few times. The chain has TRBV7-2 and TRBJ2-5; TRBD1 aligns across 12 bases. The CDR3 runs to 14 residues. V shed 4 bases, J shed 5 bases, and the junction held 2 bases outside the gene matches. The germline gives CDR1 SGHTA, CDR2 FQGNSA. As DNA, the CDR3 is TGTGCCAGCAGCTGGGGACAGGGGGCGGAGACCCAGTACTTC. Translating it yields CASSWGQGAETQYF.

Remarks on this clone: Additional DNA sequences in this sample encode the identical CDR3. The J gene is TRBJ2-2, the V gene TRBV11-2; no reliable D call. Trimming cost V 5 bases and J 1 base, with 2 bases left between them. Germline-derived CDR1 and CDR2 are SGHAT and FQNNGV. The CDR3 has 12 residues. The DNA for the CDR3 is TGTGCCAGCAGCCTGAACACCGGGGAGCTGTTTTTT. Amino acids: CASSLNTGELFF.

The chain has TRBV2 and TRBJ1-2; tentatively, D is TRBD1 (5 bases). The V end was cut by 4 bases, the J end by 2 bases, with 11 bases between. The CDR3 consists of 14 residues. Germline V gene lookup returns CDR1 SNHLY and CDR2 FYNNEI. Here the CDR3 reads CASSVRSGNYGYTF. The CDR3 bases are TGTGCCAGCAGTGTTCGGTCAGGGAACTATGGCTACACCTTC.

V is TRBV6-1 and J is TRBJ1-5; tentative D call: TRBD1 (5 bases). CDR3 length: 19 amino acids. The germline CDR1 and CDR2 sequences are MNHNS and SASEGT. V lost 1 base to trimming and J lost 0 bases, with 19 bases between them. The CDR3 DNA reads TGTGCCAGCAGTGAAGACCCAATGGTGGGGACTTATAGCAATCAGCCCCAGCATTTT. Its translation: CASSEDPMVGTYSNQPQHF.

This clone turned up a few times. A much larger clone lies a single base off, so this may be a read error. The chain uses TRBV7-2 and TRBJ1-5; 7 nucleotides line up with TRBD1. CDR3 size: 15 residues. V was pared by 4 bases and J by 2 bases, with 5 bases of the junction left unmatched. Germline loops: CDR1 SGHTA, CDR2 FQGNSA. The CDR3 DNA reads as TGTGCCAGCAGCTCGACAGGGCTCGGCAATCAGCCCCAGCATTTT. Amino acid sequence: CASSSTGLGNQPQHF.

The chain is built from TRBV6-1 and TRBJ1-2; D uncertain. The CDR3 spans 14 residues. Trimming removed 1 base at V and 3 bases at J, with 9 bases between. Germline CDR1 is MNHNS and CDR2 is SASEGT. CDR3 protein: CASSEGRFDYGYTF. DNA of the CDR3: TGTGCCAGCAGTGAAGGCAGATTCGACTATGGCTACACCTTC.

This clone was observed once. The chain couples TRBV19 to TRBJ1-2, with TRBD1 matching over 7 bases. CDR1 and CDR2 from the germline V gene are LNHDA and SQIVND (reference sequence). Losses at the gene ends were 3 bases for V and 3 bases for J; bases not matched to a gene: 7. This CDR3 has 15 residues. CDR3 DNA: TGTGCCAGTAGTATGGGGACCGGGACAGACTATGGCTACACCTTC. It is translated as CASSMGTGTDYGYTF.

J is TRBJ2-7 and V is TRBV6-5; possibly TRBD1 for D (6 bases). Per germline, CDR1 MNHEY and CDR2 SVGAGI. CDR3 size: 14 residues. V was cut by 7 bases and J by 3 bases, with 16 bases left in between. The CDR3 DNA reads TGTGCCAGCACCCACGGGACATTGATCTACGAGCAGTACTTC. Its protein product is CASTHGTLIYEQYF.

The CDR3 loop reads CATAVGGEAFF. As DNA, the CDR3 is TGTGCCACCGCGGTGGGTGGCGAAGCTTTCTTT. J is TRBJ1-1 and V is TRBV4-2, with unresolved D. This CDR3 spans 11 amino acids. Trimming pared 10 bases from V and 8 bases from J, leaving 14 bases between. Germline V lookup: CDR1 LGHNA, CDR2 YNFKEQ.

This chain uses TRBV4-3 with TRBJ2-3; TRBD2 agrees at 9 bases. With V trimmed by 0 bases and J by 6 bases, 7 bases remained unmatched. Looked up from germline, CDR1 is LGHNA and CDR2 is YSLEER. The CDR3 contains 16 residues. The CDR3 coding sequence is TGCGCCAGCAGCCAAGATATGGGACTAGCCGTTGATACGCAGTATTTT. It yields the protein CASSQDMGLAVDTQYF.

The genes are TRBV7-2 and TRBJ1-4, with D unresolved. With 1 base removed from V and 0 bases from J, the gap between germline ends came to 12 bases. Germline CDR1 and CDR2: SGHTA and FQGNSA. The CDR3 covers 17 residues. In nucleotides, the CDR3 is TGTGCCAGCAGCTTAGAAGCCCCCGCATCAACTAATGAAAAACTGTTTTTT. As protein: CASSLEAPASTNEKLFF.